One TCR beta chain is described in this entry. The sample comes from a study of CD8 T cells in Susac syndrome. Random hexamers were used to reverse transcribe an amount of about 0.5 to 1 ug RNA. Coverage of TCR beta CDR3 amplification by immunoSEQ multiplex PCR extended to 54 Vbeta and 13 Jbeta. A single record per CDR3 protein comes from TCRdb applying MiXCR to the immunoSEQ multiplex PCR reads. The data hold about 300,000 distinct CDR3 sequences, with about 90% observed a single time. Per germline, CDR1 DFQATT and CDR2 SNEGSKA (reference sequence). V was clipped by 0 bases and J by 3 bases, with 21 bases between them. This CDR3 is built from 17 residues. In blood CD8+ and CD4+ T cells, TCR beta underwent sequencing. The multiple sclerosis controls were treatment-naive patients affected by stable or active relapsing-remitting disease. TEMRA cells were FACS-enriched, with CD8+ and CD4+ T cells isolated negatively.

V gene TRBV20-1 combines with J gene TRBJ2-7, with D possibly called TRBD1 or TRBD2 (5 bases each). Sample: CD4+ T cells from PBMCs. The receptor was isolated from a human donor with multiple sclerosis. CDR3 nucleotide sequence: TGCAGTGCTAGAGATCCGAAAACAGGAGCCGGGAACTACGAGCAGTACTTC. Translating gives CSARDPKTGAGNYEQYF.